This T cell receptor beta chain was obtained from a study of B cell selection in AIRE deficiency. Source study methods: About 99,000 patient and about 1.3x10^5 healthy donor in-frame TCRbeta sequences came from conventional T cells. TCRdb's table, derived via immunoSEQ multiplex PCR, lists solely in-frame clones and lacks some. D and trimming come from the DNA, and the V and J calls and clone size come from that table. The table lists approximately 24,000 clones, approximately 96% of them singletons, with under 0.2% in the top ten. The trim removed 0 bases at V and 2 bases at J, leaving 10 bases unmatched. CDR1 and CDR2 (germline): SGHTA, FQGNSA. This CDR3 contains 19 residues. Comments on this clone: Its target is unknown.

CD4+CD127+ cells were sorted as the conventional CD4 T cells. Overall study results and limits: About 30.6% of healthy-shared Treg sequences were found among patient Tconv cells.

This TCR came from a human donor in good health. Sequenced sample: CD4+CD127+ conventional T cells sorted from PBMCs. The rearrangement uses TRBV7-2 and TRBJ2-3; TRBD2 aligns across 11 bases. This chain's CDR3 is CASSLAPSGGRSLTDTQYF. The CDR3 nucleotides read TGTGCCAGCAGCTTAGCGCCTAGCGGGGGGCGAAGCCTCACAGATACGCAGTATTTT.